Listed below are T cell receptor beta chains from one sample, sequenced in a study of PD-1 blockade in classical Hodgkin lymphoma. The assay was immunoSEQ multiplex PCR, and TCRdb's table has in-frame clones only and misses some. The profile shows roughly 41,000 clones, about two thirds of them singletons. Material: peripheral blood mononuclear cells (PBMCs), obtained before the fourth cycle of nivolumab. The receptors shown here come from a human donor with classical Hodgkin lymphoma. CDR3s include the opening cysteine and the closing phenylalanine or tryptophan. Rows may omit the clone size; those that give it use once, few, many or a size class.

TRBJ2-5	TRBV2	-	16	CASSPGRSGEGETQYF
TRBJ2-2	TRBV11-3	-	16	CASSGLAGDRSGELFF
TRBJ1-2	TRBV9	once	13	CASSVDGGIGYTF
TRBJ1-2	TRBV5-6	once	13	CANLVRAGYGYTF
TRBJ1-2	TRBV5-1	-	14	CASSLEGGSPGYTF
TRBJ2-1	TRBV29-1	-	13	CSGGQGARNEQFF
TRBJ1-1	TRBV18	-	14	CASSPVSENTEAFF
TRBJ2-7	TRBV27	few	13	CASSPSSPYEQYF
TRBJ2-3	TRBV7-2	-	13	CASSFFSTDTQYF
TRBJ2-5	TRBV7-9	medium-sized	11	CASSLQETQYF
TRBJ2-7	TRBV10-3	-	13	CAISYRERGEQYF
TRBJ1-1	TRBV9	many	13	CASSRTGDTEAFF
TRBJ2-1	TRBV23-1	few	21	CASSPVLGAANKTTSYNEQFF
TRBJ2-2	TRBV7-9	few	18	CASSLTHRTFANTGELFF
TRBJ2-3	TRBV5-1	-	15	CASSSGAGSTDTQYF
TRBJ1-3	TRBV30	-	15	CAWSVAGRWGNTIYF
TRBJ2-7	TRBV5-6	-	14	CASSFPGQSYEQYF
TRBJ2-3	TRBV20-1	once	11	CSARWADTQYF
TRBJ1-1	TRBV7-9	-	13	CASSFRQGHEAFF
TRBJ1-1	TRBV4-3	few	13	CASSQDRGDEAFF
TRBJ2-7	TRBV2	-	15	CASRRSGTGTYEQYF
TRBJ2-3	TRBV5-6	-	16	CASSLEAVGATDTQYF
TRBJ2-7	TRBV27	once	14	CASSLTGTGLEQYF
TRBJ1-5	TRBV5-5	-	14	CASSPTGGGQPQHF
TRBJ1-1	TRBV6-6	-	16	CASSYLRRTRSTEAFF
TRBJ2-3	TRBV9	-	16	CASSVGDSSVTDTQYF
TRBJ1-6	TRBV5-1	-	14	CASSWDSSNSPLHF